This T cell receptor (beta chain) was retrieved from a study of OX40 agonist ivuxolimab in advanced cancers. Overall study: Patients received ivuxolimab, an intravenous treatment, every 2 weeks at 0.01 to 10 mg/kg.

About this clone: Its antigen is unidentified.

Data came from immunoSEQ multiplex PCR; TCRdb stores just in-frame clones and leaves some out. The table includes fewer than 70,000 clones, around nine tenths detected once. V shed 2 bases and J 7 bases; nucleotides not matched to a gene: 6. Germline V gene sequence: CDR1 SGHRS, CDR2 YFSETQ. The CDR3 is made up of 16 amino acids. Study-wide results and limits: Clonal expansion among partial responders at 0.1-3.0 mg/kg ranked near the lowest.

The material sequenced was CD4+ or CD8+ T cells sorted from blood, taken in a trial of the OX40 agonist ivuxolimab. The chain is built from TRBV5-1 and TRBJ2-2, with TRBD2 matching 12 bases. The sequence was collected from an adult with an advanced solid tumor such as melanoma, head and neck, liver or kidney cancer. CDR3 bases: TGCGCCAGCAGCTTAGGACTAGCGGGACGGCACGGGGAGCTGTTTTTT. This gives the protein CASSLGLAGRHGELFF.